Detailed here is one TCR beta chain. Its antigen is unidentified. This entry is derived from a study of a mutant IDH1 vaccine in newly diagnosed glioma. Study at large: Most had both radiotherapy and temozolomide beforehand; others had only one.

Time point described: week 35, safety follow-up. In every dose of vaccine, 300 ug of mutant IDH1 20-mer peptide was given alongside topical imiquimod. All eight of the vaccinations patients received fell in weeks 1, 3, 5, 7, 11, 15, 19 and 23. V gave up 9 bases and J gave up 1 base, with 16 bases separating them. Germline V gives CDR1 ENHRY, CDR2 SYGVKD. The CDR3 has 15 amino acids. The data were produced by immunoSEQ multiplex PCR, yet TCRdb's version contains in-frame clones alone and is incomplete. In the table there are around 32,000 clones, around 83% of which are singletons. This chain uses TRBV10-3 with TRBJ1-5, with D unresolved. The sequencing used PBMCs, collected from a glioma patient whose treatment included an IDH1 peptide vaccine. The TCR comes from a woman aged 18 to 35 with glioma. CDR3 amino acids: CAIEEAKDSNQPQHF. In nucleotides, the CDR3 is TGTGCCATTGAAGAGGCGAAGGACAGCAATCAGCCCCAGCATTTT.